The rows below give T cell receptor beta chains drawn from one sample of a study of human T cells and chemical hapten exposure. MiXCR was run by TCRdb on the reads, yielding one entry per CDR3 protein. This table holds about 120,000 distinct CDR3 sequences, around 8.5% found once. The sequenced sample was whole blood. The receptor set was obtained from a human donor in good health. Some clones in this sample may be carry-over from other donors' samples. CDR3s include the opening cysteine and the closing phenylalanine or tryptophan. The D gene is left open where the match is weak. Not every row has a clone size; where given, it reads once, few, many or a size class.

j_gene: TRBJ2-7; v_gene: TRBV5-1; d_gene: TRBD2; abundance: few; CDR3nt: TGCGCCAGCAGCTCGGGACTAGCGGGGCCAATCTACGAGCAGTACTTC; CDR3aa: CASSSGLAGPIYEQYF
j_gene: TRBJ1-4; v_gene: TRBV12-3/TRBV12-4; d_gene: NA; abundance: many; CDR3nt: TGTGCCAGCAGTTCCCCCCCTGGTAGGGGCATTGAAAAACTGTTTTTT; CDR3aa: CASSSPPGRGIEKLFF
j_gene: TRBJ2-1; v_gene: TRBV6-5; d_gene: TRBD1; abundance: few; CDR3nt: TGTGCCAGCAGTTACTCGAGACAGGGGCTTTTCAATGAGCAGTTCTTC; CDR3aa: CASSYSRQGLFNEQFF
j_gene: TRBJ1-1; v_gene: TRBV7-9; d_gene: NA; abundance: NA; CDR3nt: TGTGCCAGCAGCTCCCTCATGAACACTGAAGCTTTCTTT; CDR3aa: CASSSLMNTEAFF
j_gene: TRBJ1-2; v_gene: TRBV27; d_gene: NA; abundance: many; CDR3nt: TGTGCCAGCAGTTTATCTCCCGGAGGCGACTATGGCTACACCTTC; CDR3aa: CASSLSPGGDYGYTF
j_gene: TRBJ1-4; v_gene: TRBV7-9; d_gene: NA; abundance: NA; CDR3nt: TGTGCCAGCAGCCCCCTCGCTGCAGGGATCACTAATGAAAAACTGTTTTTT; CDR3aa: CASSPLAAGITNEKLFF
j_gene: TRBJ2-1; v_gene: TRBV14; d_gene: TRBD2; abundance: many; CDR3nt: TGTGCCAGCAGCCAGAGTTCCGGCGGGGGCTCCTACAATGAGCAGTTCTTC; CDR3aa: CASSQSSGGGSYNEQFF
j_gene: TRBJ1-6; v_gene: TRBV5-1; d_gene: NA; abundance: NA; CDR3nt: TGCGCCAGCAGCTTGGATTCCCCACACCTTACCCCTATCTATAATTCACCCCTCCACTTT; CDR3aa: CASSLDSPHLTPIYNSPLHF
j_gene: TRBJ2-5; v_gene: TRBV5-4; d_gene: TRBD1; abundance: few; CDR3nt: TGTGCCAGCAGCGTGGACAGGGCAGAGACCCAGTACTTC; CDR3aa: CASSVDRAETQYF
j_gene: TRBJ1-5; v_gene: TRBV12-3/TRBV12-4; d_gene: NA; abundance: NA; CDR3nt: TGTGCCAGCAGTTTTGGGGGGGACCCTAGCAATCAGCCCCAGCATTTT; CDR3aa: CASSFGGDPSNQPQHF
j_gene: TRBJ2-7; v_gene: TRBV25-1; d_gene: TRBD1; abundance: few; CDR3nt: TGTGCCAGCAGTGTAAGACAGGGGGTCTACGAGCAGTACTTC; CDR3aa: CASSVRQGVYEQYF
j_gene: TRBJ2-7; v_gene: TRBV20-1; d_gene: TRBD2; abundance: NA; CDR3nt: TGCAGTGCTAGCGGGGGGACCAGCTACGAGCAGTACTTC; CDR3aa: CSASGGTSYEQYF
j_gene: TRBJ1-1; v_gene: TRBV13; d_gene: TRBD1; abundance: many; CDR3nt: TGTGCCAGCAGCCCTAAGGGACAGCGCCTTGAAGCTTTCTTT; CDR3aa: CASSPKGQRLEAFF
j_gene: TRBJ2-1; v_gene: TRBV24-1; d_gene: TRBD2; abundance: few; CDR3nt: TGTGCCACCCGCCCAGCCCAACTAGCGGGAGGACCCTACAATGAGCAGTTCTTC; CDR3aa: CATRPAQLAGGPYNEQFF
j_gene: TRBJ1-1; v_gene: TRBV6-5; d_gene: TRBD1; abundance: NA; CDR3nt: TGTGCCAGCAGTTACTCGGGACAGCGAGGGGAAGCTTTCTTT; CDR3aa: CASSYSGQRGEAFF
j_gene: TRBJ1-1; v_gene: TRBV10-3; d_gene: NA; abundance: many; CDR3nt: TGTGCCATCAGTGACAGCAACACTGAAGCTTTCTTT; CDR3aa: CAISDSNTEAFF